A single sample is the source of the 14 T cell receptor beta chains below, sequenced in a study of blood T cell repertoires in COVID-19. This table comes from immunoSEQ multiplex PCR, and its TCRdb copy is limited to in-frame clones, with some not included. The sample yields approximately 220,000 clones, roughly 86% seen once. The sequencing input was peripheral blood. The receptors were sampled from a man aged 55-75 years with acute or convalescent COVID-19.

The V and J genes are TRBV28 and TRBJ2-7, with 8 bases that match TRBD1. The CDR3 extends over 14 amino acids. Germline CDR1 reads MDHEN; CDR2 reads SYDVKM. The V segment lost 6 bases and the J segment 4 bases; nucleotides outside the gene matches: 8. The CDR3 spells CASRSSGGPYEQYF. Here the CDR3 DNA reads TGTGCCAGCAGATCATCAGGGGGCCCTTACGAGCAGTACTTC.

V usage is TRBV28 and J usage is TRBJ1-1; no firm D call. The CDR3 consists of 15 residues. The V gene lost 7 bases and the J gene lost 1 base, with 16 bases spanning the gap. Looked up from germline, CDR1 is MDHEN and CDR2 is SYDVKM. CDR3 region: CASTPSSGGNTEAFF. As DNA, the CDR3 is TGTGCCAGCACCCCATCTTCCGGAGGGAACACTGAAGCTTTCTTT.

The chain uses TRBV6-5 and TRBJ2-5, with 10 bases aligning to TRBD2. CDR1 MNHEY and CDR2 SVGAGI come from the germline V gene. Germline trimming cut 5 bases from V and 5 bases from J; bases unmatched to any gene: 8. The CDR3 covers 15 residues. The CDR3 protein is CASSISGGARETQYF. DNA of the CDR3: TGTGCCAGCAGTATCAGCGGGGGGGCGCGGGAGACCCAGTACTTC.

This chain connects TRBV5-4 to TRBJ2-3; no definite D call. Germline CDR1 is SGHNT and CDR2 is YYREEE (reference sequence). The CDR3 has 13 amino acids. Trimming removed 2 bases from V and 4 bases from J, with 8 bases in between. The CDR3 nucleotides are TGTGCCAGCAGCTTTAGCCGTGCAGATACGCAGTATTTT. Translation gives CASSFSRADTQYF.

Written as DNA, the CDR3 is TGTGCCAGCAGTGACAGGGCCTCCTCCTACGAGCAGTACTTC. It encodes CASSDRASSYEQYF. This chain connects TRBV6-6 to TRBJ2-7, with TRBD1 matching 7 bases. The CDR3 is 14 amino acids. The V gene end was trimmed by 5 bases and the J gene end by 0 bases; junction bases not matched to a gene: 4. CDR1 and CDR2 (germline): MNHNY, SVGAGI (reference sequence).

CDR3 nucleotide sequence: TGTGCCAGCACCAGGGGGCGGGAGACCCAGTACTTC. It is translated as CASTRGRETQYF. The chain combines TRBV28 with TRBJ2-5; TRBD1 aligns across 8 bases. This CDR3 has 12 residues. Germline CDR1 MDHEN, CDR2 SYDVKM. V was pared by 7 bases and J by 5 bases, with 3 bases of the junction left unmatched.

This sequence joins TRBV19 and TRBJ1-3; 7 bases are shared with TRBD1. Trimming removed 4 bases from V and 3 bases from J; junction bases left unmatched: 6. CDR3 length equals 15 residues. In germline, CDR1 is LNHDA, CDR2 SQIVND (reference sequence). The CDR3 spells CASSTPTGFGNTIYF. The CDR3 DNA reads as TGTGCCAGTAGTACTCCGACAGGGTTTGGAAACACCATATATTTT.

CDR3 DNA sequence: TGTGCCAGCAGCTCCCGCGGGGGGGGCAATGAGCAGTTCTTC. Translated, it gives CASSSRGGGNEQFF. This chain connects TRBV5-4 to TRBJ2-1, with 9 bases aligning to TRBD2. This CDR3 spans 14 amino acids. CDR1 and CDR2 from the germline V gene are SGHNT and YYREEE (reference sequence). J gave up 6 bases and V 3 bases, and 4 bases lay outside the gene matches.

This clone was recorded a few times. This sequence joins TRBV6-5 and TRBJ1-3; maybe TRBD1 (6 bases). V lost 5 bases and J lost 0, with 11 bases in between. The CDR3 is made up of 15 amino acids. Germline CDR1 is MNHEY and CDR2 is SVGAGI. The CDR3 reads CASSLQGDSGNTIYF. In nucleotides, the CDR3 is TGTGCCAGCAGTCTACAGGGAGACTCTGGAAACACCATATATTTT.

The genes are TRBV6-5 and TRBJ1-3, with no clear D. The CDR3 sequence is 11 residues long. Trimming took off 8 bases at V and 4 bases at J, with 6 bases between the two ends. CDR1 is MNHEY, CDR2 SVGAGI, per germline. The CDR3 DNA reads TGTGCCAGCCTTCTCGGAAACACCATATATTTT. Translated: CASLLGNTIYF.

The CDR3 DNA follows: TGTGCCAGTAGTACCCCAGGGGGACCGCCCGCAGACGAGCAGTACTTC. It yields the protein CASSTPGGPPADEQYF. The rearrangement uses TRBV19 and TRBJ2-7; 7 nucleotides line up with TRBD1. Germline CDR1 LNHDA, CDR2 SQIVND (reference sequence). With 4 bases clipped from V and 5 bases from J, the junction kept 14 bases outside the gene matches. The CDR3 totals 16 residues.

The J gene is TRBJ2-5, the V gene TRBV5-6; the D is unclear. Germline V CDR1 and CDR2: SGHDT, YYEEEE. CDR3 length: 14 residues. V lost 2 bases and J 1 base, leaving 9 bases between the germline ends. CDR3 sequence reads: CASSFMNIQETQYF. The CDR3 bases are TGTGCCAGCAGCTTTATGAACATCCAAGAGACCCAGTACTTC.

The CDR3 sequence: CASRPPSTGTGELFF. The CDR3 DNA reads TGTGCCAGCCGGCCCCCATCCACGGGCACCGGGGAGCTGTTTTTT. V gene TRBV25-1 combines with J gene TRBJ2-2; D is undetermined. The V end lost 8 bases, the J end lost 4 bases, and 17 bases lay between the germline ends. The CDR3 spans 15 residues. Germline V gene sequence: CDR1 MGHDK, CDR2 SYGVNS.

The chain joins TRBV18 to TRBJ1-2, with D tentatively TRBD1 (5 bases). The V end was cut by 0 bases, the J end by 4 bases, with 12 bases between. CDR3 length: 15 amino acids. CDR1 and CDR2 from the germline V gene are KGHSH and LQKENI. The DNA for the CDR3 is TGTGCCAGCTCACCACCGATAGGGAGGGGCTATGGCTACACCTTC. The encoded protein is CASSPPIGRGYGYTF.